Sequencing of this T cell receptor beta chain was carried out in a study of blood T cell repertoires in COVID-19. Overall study context: The United States, Italy and Spain were the sources of the acute and convalescent COVID-19 samples.

V was pared by 5 bases and J by 3 bases, with 8 bases between. Germline V gene lookup returns CDR1 SEHNR and CDR2 FQNEAQ (reference sequence). The CDR3 is 12 residues long. Sequencing was performed with immunoSEQ multiplex PCR; in TCRdb, only in-frame clones are kept and a portion is missing. The table has some 170,000 clones, 85% to 90% seen once. The J gene is TRBJ2-7, the V gene TRBV7-9; no definite D call. The sample consisted of peripheral blood. The receptor was isolated from a woman between 65 and 79 years old with COVID-19, enrolled during active disease. This CDR3 is CASSPDFYEQYF. CDR3 coding DNA: TGTGCCAGCAGCCCAGATTTCTACGAGCAGTACTTC.